This passage covers 26 T cell receptor beta chains from one sample sequenced in a study of CD8 T cells in ankylosing spondylitis. Whole-study findings and limits: Made up of about eight highly homologous variants, a TCR beta motif appeared characteristic of ankylosing spondylitis blood.

In TCRdb, the 5' RACE reads were re-called with MiXCR into one record per CDR3 protein. This sample carries a few hundred thousand distinct CDR3 sequences, 6.5% to 10% of them seen once, and the ten largest clones take roughly 14%. Their antigen targets remain unknown. Material for sequencing was blood, either unsorted or a sorted T cell fraction (not recorded which). The receptor set was obtained from a male donor with ankylosing spondylitis.

This clonotype was counted at least ten times. The V call is TRBV10-3, the J call TRBJ1-2; no clear D. Germline V gene data show CDR1 as ENHRY and CDR2 as SYGVKD. The CDR3 runs 14 residues. The V and J ends lost 6 bases and 3 bases respectively, with 14 bases between them. In DNA form, the CDR3 reads TGTGCCATCAGAGGAGACACGGAGCACTATGGCTACACCTTC. Amino acid sequence: CAIRGDTEHYGYTF.

This clonotype has a count of ten or more. The chain has TRBV20-1 and TRBJ2-7; no definite D call. Germline CDR1 is DFQATT and CDR2 is SNEGSKA (reference sequence). The V end lost 5 bases, the J end lost 2 bases, and 19 bases lay between the germline ends. The CDR3 runs to 15 residues. This chain's CDR3 is CSAELPGSHPYEQYF. The CDR3 DNA follows: TGCAGTGCTGAACTACCAGGATCCCATCCCTACGAGCAGTACTTC.

This clonotype turned up a few times. V usage is TRBV28 and J usage is TRBJ2-7; D might be TRBD1 or TRBD2, each matching 5 bases. V lost 1 base to trimming and J lost 6 bases, with 13 bases between them. CDR1 and CDR2 (germline): MDHEN, SYDVKM. The CDR3 extends over 14 amino acids. This CDR3 is CASSLSGASPEQYF. As DNA, the CDR3 is TGTGCCAGCAGTTTATCCGGGGCGTCTCCCGAGCAGTACTTC.

This clonotype was seen a handful of times. V and J are TRBV12-3 or TRBV12-4 and TRBJ1-2; D gene ambiguous. The CDR3 length is 13 residues. The V gene lost 3 bases and the J gene lost 4 bases, with 9 bases spanning the gap. In DNA form, the CDR3 reads TGTGCCAGCAGTTTTGGAGACCCCTATGGCTACACCTTC. Encoded protein: CASSFGDPYGYTF.

The chain carries TRBV14 and TRBJ2-5; 8 positions agree with TRBD2. Unmatched junction bases numbered 5, after V lost 3 bases and J lost 2 bases. Germline CDR1 is SGHDN and CDR2 is FVKESK. This CDR3 contains 15 residues. Written as DNA, the CDR3 is TGTGCCAGCAGCCATTTTAGCGGGACTCAAGAGACCCAGTACTTC. Translation gives CASSHFSGTQETQYF.

This chain joins TRBV28 and TRBJ2-2, with D possibly TRBD1 on 6 matching bases. The length of the CDR3 is 14 residues. V was cut by 5 bases and J by 7 bases, with 14 bases left in between. Germline CDR1 is MDHEN and CDR2 is SYDVKM. CDR3 nucleotides: TGTGCCAGCAGTAGGGCAGGGGTGAACGGGGAGCTGTTTTTT. This gives the protein CASSRAGVNGELFF.

The chain couples TRBV4-1 to TRBJ1-3; D may be TRBD1 (5 bases). The V end was cut by 4 bases, the J end by 0 bases, with 10 bases between. Germline CDR1 is MGHRA and CDR2 is YSYEKL. The CDR3 is made up of 15 amino acids. The CDR3 sequence: CASSLDSYSGNTIYF. CDR3 DNA: TGCGCCAGCAGCCTCGACAGCTACTCTGGAAACACCATATATTTT.

This clonotype showed up just a few times. The chain uses TRBV12-5 and TRBJ2-3; D remains ambiguous. Germline V gene sequence: CDR1 LGHNT, CDR2 FRNRAP. V lost 7 bases to trimming and J lost 1 base, with 12 bases between them. The length of the CDR3 is 14 residues. This CDR3 is CASASPFGTDTQYF. In nucleotides, the CDR3 is TGTGCTAGTGCCTCCCCTTTTGGCACAGATACGCAGTATTTT. Full variable domain (rest looked up from reference TRBV12-5 and TRBJ2-3): DARVTQTPRHKVTEMGQEVTMRCQPILGHNTVFWYRQTMMQGLELLAYFRNRAPLDDSGMPKDRFSAEMPDATLATLKIQPSEPRDSAVYFCASASPFGTDTQYFGPGTRLTVL.

The V call is TRBV19, the J call TRBJ2-5, with D possibly matching TRBD1 (6 bases). From germline, CDR1 is LNHDA and CDR2 SQIVND (reference sequence). The ends were cut back, 5 bases at V and 5 bases at J, with 12 bases in the middle. This CDR3 is built from 13 residues. The DNA of the CDR3 is TGTGCCAGTAGTCAGGGGATCCGGGAGACCCAGTACTTC. This codes for CASSQGIRETQYF.

This clonotype showed up just a few times. The chain joins TRBV18 to TRBJ2-5; a weak D match, TRBD2 (6 bases). In germline, CDR1 is KGHSH, CDR2 LQKENI. Trimming left V 2 bases short and J 4 bases short, with 11 bases between. The length of the CDR3 is 14 residues. The CDR3 nucleotides are TGTGCCAGCTCACCAGGGCTAGCGCTAGAGACCCAGTACTTC. This encodes CASSPGLALETQYF.

This clonotype was picked up a small number of times. CDR3 bases: TGTGCCAGCAGTTACTCAGGGACCACAGATACGCAGTATTTT. Translating gives CASSYSGTTDTQYF. The chain employs TRBV6-5 and TRBJ2-3; D possibly uses TRBD1 or TRBD2 (5 bases each). V was shortened by 0 bases and J by 2 bases, with 6 bases between the two germline ends. The CDR3 runs to 14 residues. CDR1 and CDR2 from the germline V gene are MNHEY and SVGAGI.

This clonotype turned up a few times. The genes are TRBV20-1 and TRBJ2-1; D is undetermined. The V and J ends lost 0 bases and 9 bases respectively, with 12 bases between them. The CDR3 length is 13 residues. Germline lookup yields CDR1 DFQATT and CDR2 SNEGSKA (reference sequence). The CDR3 DNA sequence: TGCAGTGCTAGAGATCTGACGGTTGGTGAGCAGTTCTTC. Its protein is CSARDLTVGEQFF.

The chain uses TRBV6-5 and TRBJ2-7; D remains unclear. This CDR3 contains 15 residues. Germline lookup yields CDR1 MNHEY and CDR2 SVGAGI. V gave up 0 bases and J gave up 3 bases, with 12 bases separating them. The CDR3 reads CASSYSLLGFYEQYF. The DNA of the CDR3 is TGTGCCAGCAGTTACTCGTTGCTTGGGTTCTACGAGCAGTACTTC.

V gene TRBV7-3 combines with J gene TRBJ2-2, with D perhaps given as TRBD1 or TRBD2 (5 bases each). CDR3 size: 14 residues. Germline CDR1 SGHTA, CDR2 FQGTGA. Between the trimmed V and J ends, which lost 5 bases and 7 bases, there was a span of 14 bases. The CDR3, as DNA: TGTGCCAGCAGCGGGACCTTAGGTGTCGGGGAGCTGTTTTTT. Its protein is CASSGTLGVGELFF.

The genes are TRBV7-3 and TRBJ1-2; unclear D gene. The CDR3 has 12 residues. Germline V gene sequence: CDR1 SGHTA, CDR2 FQGTGA. Trimming stripped 5 bases from V and 3 bases from J, with 7 bases between. The CDR3 DNA follows: TGTGCCAGCAGCCATGCGGACTATGGCTACACCTTC. Amino acids: CASSHADYGYTF.

The rearrangement joins TRBV28 to TRBJ2-1; TRBD2 aligns across 8 bases. Germline CDR1 is MDHEN and CDR2 is SYDVKM. V gave up 4 bases and J gave up 4 bases; unmatched junction bases: 9. This CDR3 contains 16 residues. CDR3 DNA sequence: TGTGCCAGCAGTTCGGCGGGCCGGGAGGGGTACAATGAGCAGTTCTTC. Protein product: CASSSAGREGYNEQFF.

This clonotype came up many times. This sequence joins TRBV20-1 and TRBJ2-5; D possibly corresponds to TRBD2 (5 bases). Deletions cut 3 bases from V and 7 bases from J, with 15 bases between. Germline lookup yields CDR1 DFQATT and CDR2 SNEGSKA (reference sequence). The CDR3 is made up of 13 amino acids. This CDR3 reads CSASSGLLGTQYF. The CDR3 DNA reads TGCAGTGCTAGTTCTGGACTCCTAGGGACCCAGTACTTC.

The chain carries TRBV2 and TRBJ2-6; maybe TRBD1 (5 bases). The germline V gene has CDR1 SNHLY and CDR2 FYNNEI. The CDR3 totals 16 residues. V lost 3 bases and J 4 bases, leaving 13 bases between the germline ends. CDR3 region: CASSDFGRAGANVLTF. Written as DNA, the CDR3 is TGTGCCAGCAGTGATTTTGGCAGGGCCGGGGCCAACGTCCTGACTTTC.

There are a few counts of this clonotype. The chain carries TRBV5-6 and TRBJ1-2; D is uncertain. Germline V gene lookup returns CDR1 SGHDT and CDR2 YYEEEE. The CDR3 has 14 amino acids. Trimming took off 3 bases at V and 5 bases at J, with 14 bases between the two ends. CDR3 sequence (DNA): TGTGCCAGCAGCTCCTTTCCCAGGAGTTATGGCTACACCTTC. It yields the protein CASSSFPRSYGYTF.

This clonotype was observed a handful of times. This chain uses TRBV29-1 with TRBJ2-5; D may correspond to TRBD1 or TRBD2 (6 bases each). The V and J ends lost 6 bases and 5 bases respectively, with 19 bases between them. Germline CDR1 SQVTM, CDR2 ANQGSEA. CDR3 size: 14 residues. CDR3 loop: CSVGGGTGRETQYF. For the CDR3, the DNA is TGCAGCGTCGGAGGGGGTACAGGCCGGGAGACCCAGTACTTC. Complete variable domain (other parts from reference TRBV29-1 and TRBJ2-5): SAVISQKPSRDICQRGTSLTIQCQVDSQVTMMFWYRQQPGQSLTLIATANQGSEATYESGFVIDKFPISRPNLTFSTLTVSNMSPEDSSIYLCSVGGGTGRETQYFGPGTRLLVL.

V and J are TRBV11-2 and TRBJ2-2, with TRBD2 matching 9 bases. The CDR3 spans 16 residues. Germline-derived CDR1 and CDR2 are SGHAT and FQNNGV. With 5 bases clipped from V and 1 base from J, the junction kept 5 bases outside the gene matches. As DNA, the CDR3 is TGTGCCAGCAGCCTGATGACTAGCGGGAACACCGGGGAGCTGTTTTTT. Translated: CASSLMTSGNTGELFF.

The gene calls are TRBV27 and TRBJ2-7; maybe TRBD2 (5 bases). CDR1 MNHEY and CDR2 SMNVEV come from the germline V gene (reference sequence). The V gene lost 6 bases and the J gene lost 6 bases, with 15 bases spanning the gap. This CDR3 spans 13 amino acids. CDR3 sequence reads: CASRSGLAGEQYF. For the CDR3, the DNA is TGTGCCAGCAGATCTGGACTGGCGGGCGAGCAGTACTTC.

This clonotype was counted at least ten times. This chain connects TRBV10-3 to TRBJ1-5; D is unclear. The CDR3 has 12 amino acids. V was clipped by 4 bases and J by 4 bases, with 5 bases between them. The germline gives CDR1 ENHRY, CDR2 SYGVKD. The CDR3 sequence is CAISGQNQPQHF. Here the CDR3 DNA reads TGTGCCATCAGTGGCCAGAATCAGCCCCAGCATTTT.

This clonotype appeared a few times. This chain joins TRBV27 and TRBJ2-1; the match to TRBD2 covers 9 bases. Germline CDR1 MNHEY, CDR2 SMNVEV (reference sequence). The V gene end was trimmed by 10 bases and the J gene end by 10 bases; junction bases not matched to a gene: 17. This CDR3 has 15 amino acids. The DNA for the CDR3 is TGTGCCACGGCTTCGGGACTAGCTGGCCTGGTGGAGCAGTTCTTC. It codes for CATASGLAGLVEQFF.

This clonotype was counted a few times. The rearrangement links TRBV21-1 to TRBJ1-1; TRBD1 was called by the table and not checked on the DNA. TRBV21-1 is labeled a pseudogene. This CDR3 region has 14 residues. CDR3 DNA sequence: TGTGCCAGCAAGATCGGGACAGGCTTCACTGAAGCTTTCTTT. This codes for CASKIGTGFTEAFF.

This clonotype came up a few times. The chain employs TRBV9 and TRBJ1-1; unclear D gene. This CDR3 has 14 amino acids. Germline V CDR1 and CDR2: SGDLS, YYNGEE. The ends were cut back, 4 bases at V and 4 bases at J, with 14 bases in the middle. The CDR3 nucleotides read TGTGCCAGCAGCCCTGACCTTCGAGGCACTGAAGCTTTCTTT. Translation gives CASSPDLRGTEAFF.